Detailed here is one TCR beta chain. CD8 cells classed as naive were CD45RO-negative and positively selected for CCR7, excluding terminally differentiated effector memory CD45RA+ cells. The entry originates in a study of shared clonotypes between healthy human individuals. Germline V CDR1 and CDR2: SQVTM, ANQGSEA. The CDR3 has 16 amino acids. With V trimmed by 4 bases and J by 5 bases, 14 bases remained unmatched. Study processing details: Filtering of immunoSEQ junctional sequences could not match full-length read filtering. Method: immunoSEQ multiplex PCR; TCRdb's copy keeps in-frame clones and lacks some. The D gene and trimming were derived from the DNA, and the V and J assignments and clone size from that table. The table lists more than 600,000 clones, under 95% of them singletons.

The clonotype comes from a man aged 25 to 40 in good health. Input material: naive CD8+ T cells sorted from blood. The V call is TRBV29-1, the J call TRBJ2-1; 7 positions match TRBD2. As DNA, the CDR3 is TGCAGCGTTGCCGGGGCGGGAGCGGACCCCGACAATGAGCAGTTCTTC. Residues: CSVAGAGADPDNEQFF.